Presented here are 27 T cell receptor beta chains from one specimen sequenced in a study of blood T cell repertoires in COVID-19. TCRdb's table, derived via immunoSEQ multiplex PCR, lists solely in-frame clones and lacks some. The sample gives some 170,000 clones, around four fifths of which show up once; less than 20% is in the top ten. The sequencing sample was made of peripheral blood. The receptor set was obtained from a woman of 80 years or more with acute or convalescent COVID-19.

This clone showed up just a few times. This chain connects TRBV27 to TRBJ2-7; TRBD1 matches at 7 bases. The CDR3 totals 14 residues. The V gene end was trimmed by 7 bases and the J gene end by 1 base; junction bases not matched to a gene: 7. Germline V gene sequence: CDR1 MNHEY, CDR2 SMNVEV (reference sequence). The CDR3 nucleotides are TGTGCCAGCACTAAATCGGACAGGTCCTACGAGCAGTACTTC. Its translation: CASTKSDRSYEQYF.

This chain links TRBV3-1 (or the pseudogene TRBV3-2) with TRBJ1-2, with unresolved D. Between the trimmed V and J ends, which lost 0 bases and 5 bases, there was a span of 10 bases. The CDR3 covers 14 residues. Per germline, CDR1 LGHDT and CDR2 YNNKEL (reference sequence). CDR3 sequence: CASSQESRRYGYTF. CDR3 coding DNA: TGTGCCAGCAGCCAAGAGTCCCGGAGATATGGCTACACCTTC.

The genes are TRBV29-1 and TRBJ2-7; TRBD1 matches 7 bases. The ends lost 7 bases at V and 4 bases at J; junction bases unmatched: 10. The germline gives CDR1 SQVTM, CDR2 ANQGSEA. CDR3 length equals 13 residues. The CDR3 loop is CSAQQGNGYEQYF. DNA of the CDR3: TGCAGCGCCCAACAGGGGAATGGGTACGAGCAGTACTTC.

J is TRBJ2-1 and V is TRBV7-9, with 8 bases that match TRBD2. Germline CDR1 SEHNR, CDR2 FQNEAQ (reference sequence). The CDR3 length is 17 residues. V dropped 2 bases and J dropped 6; count of bases not matched to a gene: 12. The DNA for the CDR3 is TGTGCCAGCAGCTTACCCGGTAGAACGGGGGGGCTCAATGAGCAGTTCTTC. It yields the protein CASSLPGRTGGLNEQFF.

This chain links TRBV6-5 with TRBJ2-7, with a tentative D call TRBD2 (5 bases). The CDR3 length is 13 residues. Trimming shortened V by 8 bases and J by 2 bases, and 13 bases separated the two germline ends. Germline loops: CDR1 MNHEY, CDR2 SVGAGI. The CDR3 loop is CASEGRPPYEQYF. The CDR3, as DNA: TGTGCCAGCGAGGGAAGACCTCCCTACGAGCAGTACTTC.

The rearrangement joins TRBV29-1 to TRBJ1-6; D remains ambiguous. Germline V gene data show CDR1 as SQVTM and CDR2 as ANQGSEA. Between the trimmed V and J ends, which lost 5 bases and 7 bases, there was a span of 15 bases. The CDR3 totals 14 residues. The CDR3 coding sequence is TGCAGCGTTCGTTTTACAGCTACCAATTCACCCCTCCACTTT. It translates to CSVRFTATNSPLHF.

V and J are TRBV18 and TRBJ1-1, with 7 bases identical to TRBD1. This CDR3 comprises 14 residues. Germline CDR1 KGHSH, CDR2 LQKENI. V lost 6 bases to trimming and J lost 2 bases; unmatched junction nucleotides: 6. Here the CDR3 reads CASSVGGANTEAFF. In DNA form, the CDR3 reads TGTGCCAGCTCCGTAGGGGGCGCAAACACTGAAGCTTTCTTT. Filled out from reference TRBV18 and TRBJ1-1, the complete variable domain reads NAGVMQNPRHLVRRRGQEARLRCSPMKGHSHVYWYRQLPEEGLKFMVYLQKENIIDESGMPKERFSAEFPKEGPSILRIQQVVRGDSAAYFCASSVGGANTEAFFGQGTRLTVV.

This chain joins TRBV27 and TRBJ2-3; TRBD2 aligns across 8 bases. The CDR3 sequence is 17 residues long. The ends lost 0 bases at V and 7 bases at J; junction bases unmatched: 12. Per the germline V gene, CDR1 is MNHEY and CDR2 is SMNVEV (reference sequence). CDR3 loop: CASSLSISGIFWNTQYF. The CDR3 DNA is TGTGCCAGCAGTTTATCGATTAGCGGGATTTTTTGGAATACGCAGTATTTT.

This clone was recorded only once. The chain carries TRBV6-5 and TRBJ1-6, with D hard to call. Germline V gene sequence: CDR1 MNHEY, CDR2 SVGAGI. CDR3 length: 15 amino acids. The V end lost 8 bases, the J end lost 4 bases, and 15 bases lay between the germline ends. The CDR3 loop reads CASYFSLSYNSPLHF. CDR3 DNA sequence: TGTGCCAGCTACTTTAGCTTGTCATATAATTCACCCCTCCACTTT.

The DNA for the CDR3 is TGTGCCAGCAACGGACAGGGTGATTATGGCTACACCTTC. It codes for CASNGQGDYGYTF. The V call is TRBV28, the J call TRBJ1-2; 8 bases line up with TRBD1. The trim removed 7 bases at V and 5 bases at J, leaving 6 bases unmatched. Germline CDR1 MDHEN, CDR2 SYDVKM. The CDR3 has 13 residues.

As to this clone: A much larger clone sits a single nucleotide away, making a read error possible. The chain couples TRBV6-5 to TRBJ2-6; D unresolved. CDR1 and CDR2 from the germline V gene are MNHEY and SVGAGI. The germline V and J ends were trimmed by 6 bases and 3 bases, with 6 bases remaining between them. The CDR3 has 13 amino acids. CDR3 DNA: TGTGCCAGCAGCCAGTATGGGGCCAACGTCCTGACTTTC. Translated: CASSQYGANVLTF.

V gene TRBV5-5 combines with J gene TRBJ2-7, with 11 nucleotides matching TRBD1. Trimming cost V 0 bases and J 2 bases; bases outside gene matches: 7. The CDR3 consists of 17 residues. CDR1 and CDR2 from the germline V gene are SGHKS and YYEKEE (reference sequence). CDR3 bases: TGTGCCAGCAGCTTGGGGGTCTCGGGACAGGGGGCCTACGAGCAGTACTTC. Encoded protein: CASSLGVSGQGAYEQYF.

The sample holds one count of this clone. The chain recombines TRBV7-3 with TRBJ2-1; 8 bases fit TRBD1. This CDR3 has 14 residues. The trim removed 2 bases at V and 6 bases at J, leaving 3 bases unmatched. The V gene's germline CDR1 is SGHTA and CDR2 FQGTGA. This CDR3 is CASSLQGAVNEQFF. The CDR3 coding sequence is TGTGCCAGCAGCTTACAGGGGGCGGTCAATGAGCAGTTCTTC.

This rearrangement joins TRBV28 to TRBJ1-6; TRBD1 is a possible D gene (5 bases). V shed 5 bases and J shed 8 bases, with 10 bases lying between them. Germline CDR1 and CDR2: MDHEN and SYDVKM. CDR3 length equals 13 residues. This chain's CDR3 is CASSPGGYSPLHF. CDR3 nucleotides: TGTGCCAGCAGTCCCGGGGGGTATTCACCCCTCCACTTT. The complete variable domain, with remaining parts taken from reference TRBV28 and TRBJ1-6, reads DVKVTQSSRYLVKRTGEKVFLECVQDMDHENMFWYRQDPGLGLRLIYFSYDVKMKEKGDIPEGYSVSREKKERFSLILESASTNQTSMYLCASSPGGYSPLHFGNGTRLTVT.

The chain joins TRBV6-6 to TRBJ2-7; 8 nucleotides agree with TRBD1. Germline V gene lookup returns CDR1 MNHNY and CDR2 SVGAGI (reference sequence). Trimming at V came to 7 bases and at J to 2 bases, leaving 7 bases not matched to a gene. The CDR3 consists of 14 residues. In DNA, the CDR3 is TGTGCCAGCAAGGGACAGGTGACCACCTACGAGCAGTACTTC. Its translation: CASKGQVTTYEQYF.

The gene calls are TRBV12-3 or TRBV12-4 and TRBJ2-7; D uncertain. This CDR3 is 12 amino acids long. V dropped 3 bases and J dropped 2 bases, with 5 bases sitting between them. The CDR3 bases are TGTGCCAGCAGTTTTGCGGCCTACGAGCAGTACTTC. Protein product: CASSFAAYEQYF.

The chain couples TRBV18 to TRBJ2-1; maybe TRBD2 (7 bases). CDR3 length: 16 residues. V was trimmed by 3 bases and J by 6 bases, leaving 18 bases between them. CDR1 KGHSH and CDR2 LQKENI come from the germline V gene. The CDR3 coding sequence is TGTGCCAGCTCACCTGCCGTCGGGGGGCTGATCAATGAGCAGTTCTTC. It yields the protein CASSPAVGGLINEQFF.

The chain joins TRBV10-2 to TRBJ2-2, with D perhaps matching TRBD2 (5 bases). CDR1 is WSHSY and CDR2 is SAAADI in the germline V gene. The CDR3 runs to 14 residues. Deletions cut 7 bases from V and 0 bases from J, with 9 bases between. In DNA form, the CDR3 reads TGCGCCAGCAATGGACTTACGAACACCGGGGAGCTGTTTTTT. Amino acid sequence: CASNGLTNTGELFF.

V usage is TRBV3-1 (or the pseudogene TRBV3-2) and J usage is TRBJ1-2; a possible D gene is TRBD1 (5 bases). Trimming left V 4 bases short and J 7 bases short, with 13 bases between. CDR3 length equals 13 residues. CDR1 and CDR2 from the germline V gene are LGHDT and YNNKEL (reference sequence). The CDR3 loop reads CASSRDGRTGYTF. CDR3 nucleotide sequence: TGTGCCAGCAGCCGGGACGGGAGGACTGGCTACACCTTC.

The rearrangement joins TRBV9 to TRBJ2-1; a weak D match, TRBD2 (5 bases). V was shortened by 0 bases and J by 13 bases, with 14 bases between the two germline ends. This CDR3 spans 13 amino acids. Germline lookup yields CDR1 SGDLS and CDR2 YYNGEE. In DNA, the CDR3 is TGTGCCAGCAGCGTAGACGGGCGGGCCCCCCAGTTCTTC. Translation: CASSVDGRAPQFF.

The chain is built from TRBV19 and TRBJ2-5; 7 bases are a match to TRBD2. V shed 6 bases, J shed 0 bases, and the junction held 4 bases outside the gene matches. Germline CDR1 reads LNHDA; CDR2 reads SQIVND (reference sequence). CDR3 length: 14 residues. CDR3 DNA sequence: TGTGCCAGTAGCCAGACTAGCTACCAAGAGACCCAGTACTTC. This sequence encodes CASSQTSYQETQYF. Full variable domain (missing parts from reference TRBV19 and TRBJ2-5): DGGITQSPKYLFRKEGQNVTLSCEQNLNHDAMYWYRQDPGQGLRLIYYSQIVNDFQKGDIAEGYSVSREKKESFPLTVTSAQKNPTAFYLCASSQTSYQETQYFGPGTRLLVL.

There are a few counts of this clone. The chain recombines TRBV7-9 with TRBJ1-6; D perhaps matches TRBD1 (5 bases). V was trimmed by 5 bases and J by 9 bases, leaving 14 bases between them. CDR1 and CDR2 from the germline V gene are SEHNR and FQNEAQ (reference sequence). The CDR3 has 14 residues. The CDR3: CASSPNKGFSPLHF. The CDR3 coding sequence is TGTGCCAGCAGCCCAAACAAGGGGTTTTCACCCCTCCACTTT.

This clone was seen only once. CDR3 region: CASSLGGTSGALSYEQYF. The DNA of the CDR3 is TGCGCCAGCAGCTTGGGGGGGACTAGCGGGGCCCTATCCTACGAGCAGTACTTC. The chain uses TRBV5-1 and TRBJ2-7; 13 bases fit TRBD2. Germline V gene lookup returns CDR1 SGHRS and CDR2 YFSETQ. CDR3 length: 18 residues. V was pared by 0 bases and J by 1 base, with 7 bases of the junction left unmatched.

The CDR3 is CASSRPHRESEQFF. In nucleotides, the CDR3 is TGTGCCAGCAGTCGCCCTCACAGGGAGAGTGAGCAGTTCTTC. This chain connects TRBV6-2 or TRBV6-3 to TRBJ2-1; a possible D gene is TRBD1 (6 bases). The CDR3 spans 14 residues. CDR1 is MNHEY and CDR2 is SVGEGT in the germline V gene. V lost 5 bases and J 9 bases, leaving 17 bases between the germline ends.

The rearrangement links TRBV5-1 to TRBJ1-2; 11 bases agree with TRBD1. Germline trimming cut 1 base from V and 6 bases from J; bases unmatched to any gene: 5. There are 15 residues in the CDR3. Germline CDR1 is SGHRS and CDR2 is YFSETQ. CDR3 DNA sequence: TGCGCCAGCAGCTTGCGGACAGGGGGCGGGGATGGCTACACCTTC. Its translation is CASSLRTGGGDGYTF. Drawing the rest from reference TRBV5-1 and TRBJ1-2, the complete variable domain is KAGVTQTPRYLIKTRGQQVTLSCSPISGHRSVSWYQQTPGQGLQFLFEYFSETQRNKGNFPGRFSGRQFSNSRSEMNVSTLELGDSALYLCASSLRTGGGDGYTFGSGTRLTVV.

The chain links TRBV19 to TRBJ2-7; TRBD1 is a possible D gene (5 bases). The CDR3 sequence is 14 residues long. Germline-derived CDR1 and CDR2 are LNHDA and SQIVND (reference sequence). V dropped 1 base and J dropped 6 bases, with 13 bases sitting between them. The CDR3 DNA reads as TGTGCCAGTAGTATAGCTGGGGCCTCTGGCGAGCAGTACTTC. It is translated as CASSIAGASGEQYF.

This sequence joins TRBV3-1 (or the pseudogene TRBV3-2) and TRBJ2-7; 8 positions match TRBD1. CDR3 length: 13 amino acids. Trimming cost V 9 bases and J 2 bases; bases outside gene matches: 6. Germline CDR1 LGHDT, CDR2 YNNKEL (reference sequence). The CDR3: CASGQGRTYEQYF. Written as DNA, the CDR3 is TGTGCCAGTGGACAGGGTCGCACCTACGAGCAGTACTTC.